Below, 27 T cell receptor beta chains from the same sample are listed, as sequenced in a study of blood T cell repertoires in COVID-19. Here immunoSEQ multiplex PCR was the method, and the copy in TCRdb shows in-frame clones only, minus some. The table lists about 380,000 clones, over 65% of them singletons, with approximately 1% in the top ten. Sequencing used peripheral blood. Receptors were obtained from a human donor with acute or convalescent COVID-19. The donor label of this sample is uncertain.

The J gene is TRBJ2-5, the V gene TRBV28; 8 nucleotides align to TRBD1. J was trimmed by 4 bases and V by 2 bases; bases with no gene match: 12. The CDR3 is made up of 17 amino acids. Germline lookup yields CDR1 MDHEN and CDR2 SYDVKM. The CDR3 region is CASSLNPRGLMGETQYF. CDR3 bases: TGTGCCAGCAGTTTAAACCCCAGGGGGCTAATGGGAGAGACCCAGTACTTC.

The J gene is TRBJ2-6, the V gene TRBV5-6; tentative D call: TRBD1 (6 bases). The CDR3 has 16 amino acids. Germline values: CDR1 SGHDT, CDR2 YYEEEE. V dropped 7 bases and J dropped 0 bases, with 14 bases sitting between them. CDR3 residues: CASRSPRGSGANVLTF. In DNA form, the CDR3 reads TGTGCCAGCCGGTCACCCAGGGGCTCTGGGGCCAACGTCCTGACTTTC.

The sample holds a few counts of this clone. The V gene is TRBV5-4, the J gene TRBJ2-2; TRBD2 agrees at 8 bases. J gave up 4 bases and V 1 base, and 3 bases lay outside the gene matches. Germline values: CDR1 SGHNT, CDR2 YYREEE (reference sequence). This CDR3 has 15 amino acids. The CDR3 region is CASSLPGGTTGELFF. Written as DNA, the CDR3 is TGTGCCAGCAGCTTGCCGGGGGGGACCACCGGGGAGCTGTTTTTT.

The CDR3 DNA sequence: TGTGCCATCAGCCTCGGAGCGAGCGACCGCTACGAGCAGTACTTC. As protein: CAISLGASDRYEQYF. This chain joins TRBV10-3 and TRBJ2-7; D uncertain. Trimming pared 6 bases from V and 3 bases from J, leaving 18 bases between. CDR1 is ENHRY, CDR2 SYGVKD, per germline. CDR3 length equals 15 residues.

V and J are TRBV1 and TRBJ2-3; the tabulated D call, TRBD2, remains unverified against the DNA. TRBV1 is marked as a pseudogene. There are 14 residues in the CDR3. CDR3 loop: CTSSDRTSTDTQYF. Written as DNA, the CDR3 is TGCACCAGCAGCGATCGGACTAGCACAGATACGCAGTATTTT.

The chain links TRBV6-5 to TRBJ2-1, with D possibly matching TRBD1 (6 bases). The V and J ends lost 4 bases and 9 bases respectively, with 19 bases between them. The CDR3 covers 15 residues. Per the germline V gene, CDR1 is MNHEY and CDR2 is SVGAGI. In nucleotides, the CDR3 is TGTGCCAGCAGTTTAAGTAACAGGGTTGGGAGTGAGCAGTTCTTC. Translating gives CASSLSNRVGSEQFF.

The rearrangement uses TRBV6-5 and TRBJ1-1, with TRBD1 matching over 7 bases. The ends lost 7 bases at V and 3 bases at J; junction bases unmatched: 8. From germline, CDR1 is MNHEY and CDR2 SVGAGI. The CDR3 has 14 amino acids. The CDR3 region is CASTLDRVYTEAFF. The CDR3 DNA reads as TGTGCCAGCACCTTAGACAGGGTATACACTGAAGCTTTCTTT.

This chain joins TRBV12-3 or TRBV12-4 and TRBJ1-2; the D is unclear. Trimming stripped 3 bases from V and 7 bases from J, with 12 bases between. CDR3 length equals 13 residues. CDR3 amino acids: CASSLGSKVGYTF. CDR3 in DNA: TGTGCCAGCAGTTTGGGCAGCAAGGTTGGCTACACCTTC.

The chain has TRBV27 and TRBJ1-1; D is possibly TRBD1 (6 bases). This CDR3 is built from 13 residues. Germline CDR1 MNHEY, CDR2 SMNVEV (reference sequence). V lost 6 bases and J 6 bases, leaving 14 bases between the germline ends. DNA for the CDR3: TGTGCCAGCAGCCCTGGACAGAGCTCTGAAGCTTTCTTT. This encodes CASSPGQSSEAFF.

The chain joins TRBV11-2 to TRBJ1-1; D possibly corresponds to TRBD1 (6 bases). Trimming pared 5 bases from V and 1 base from J, leaving 14 bases between. This CDR3 is 15 amino acids long. Per the germline V gene, CDR1 is SGHAT and CDR2 is FQNNGV. CDR3 sequence (DNA): TGTGCCAGCAGCGTACAGGGTTTAGGGAACACTGAAGCTTTCTTT. The encoded protein is CASSVQGLGNTEAFF.

The CDR3 loop reads CSVRDRGQTETQYF. DNA for the CDR3: TGCAGCGTAAGGGACAGGGGACAAACGGAGACCCAGTACTTC. This rearrangement joins TRBV29-1 to TRBJ2-5, with 10 nucleotides matching TRBD1. This CDR3 is 14 amino acids long. Germline V gene sequence: CDR1 SQVTM, CDR2 ANQGSEA. V was pared by 6 bases and J by 5 bases, with 9 bases of the junction left unmatched.

This chain links TRBV18 with TRBJ1-1; perhaps TRBD1 as D (6 bases). The CDR3 sequence is 14 residues long. In germline, CDR1 is KGHSH, CDR2 LQKENI. The germline V and J ends were trimmed by 6 bases and 4 bases, with 15 bases remaining between them. The CDR3 DNA reads as TGTGCCAGCTCGCAACAAGAAGGGGGCACTGAAGCTTTCTTT. It specifies CASSQQEGGTEAFF.

V usage is TRBV30 and J usage is TRBJ1-2; tentatively, D is TRBD1 (5 bases). Per the germline V gene, CDR1 is GTSNPN and CDR2 is SVGIG (reference sequence). V shed 8 bases and J shed 4 bases, with 17 bases lying between them. This CDR3 is built from 13 residues. CDR3 residues: CAGNKGQLYGYTF. Here the CDR3 DNA reads TGTGCCGGGAACAAGGGGCAACTCTATGGCTACACCTTC.

CDR3 sequence: CASSQGRYNSPLHF. CDR3 coding DNA: TGTGCCAGCAGTCAGGGGCGTTATAATTCACCCCTCCACTTT. The chain has TRBV27 and TRBJ1-6; a weak D match, TRBD1 (6 bases). CDR1 and CDR2 from the germline V gene are MNHEY and SMNVEV (reference sequence). This CDR3 has 14 amino acids. Between the trimmed V and J ends, which lost 5 bases and 4 bases, there was a span of 9 bases.

The chain joins TRBV11-2 to TRBJ2-1; TRBD2 matches 14 bases. The CDR3 runs to 16 residues. Germline V gene lookup returns CDR1 SGHAT and CDR2 FQNNGV. V trimming: 4 bases; J trimming: 7 bases; junction bases outside the gene matches: 6. The CDR3, as DNA: TGTGCCAGCAGCTCGGGACTAGCGGGGGCTGGGAATGAGCAGTTCTTC. Residues: CASSSGLAGAGNEQFF.

The rearrangement uses TRBV14 and TRBJ1-4; 7 bases match TRBD1. With 4 bases clipped from V and 10 bases from J, the junction kept 9 bases outside the gene matches. Looked up from germline, CDR1 is SGHDN and CDR2 is FVKESK. This CDR3 is 14 amino acids long. CDR3 bases: TGTGCCAGCAGCCTCCGGACAGGCACGGGAAAACTGTTTTTT. Its protein is CASSLRTGTGKLFF.

This clone has only one observation. The chain carries TRBV10-1 and TRBJ2-7; 11 bases are a match to TRBD2. Germline loops: CDR1 WNHNN, CDR2 SYGVQD (reference sequence). This CDR3 is built from 14 residues. J was trimmed by 3 bases and V by 4 bases; bases with no gene match: 2. The CDR3 spells CASSAGTSGYEQYF. CDR3 nucleotides: TGCGCCAGCAGTGCGGGGACTAGCGGCTACGAGCAGTACTTC.

V and J are TRBV5-5 and TRBJ1-3, with D unclear. The V end lost 2 bases, the J end lost 4 bases, and 13 bases lay between the germline ends. The CDR3 runs to 15 residues. CDR1 SGHKS and CDR2 YYEKEE come from the germline V gene (reference sequence). The CDR3 DNA sequence: TGTGCCAGCAGCTTAGACTCGTCGGGGGGAAACACCATATATTTT. Residues: CASSLDSSGGNTIYF.

The V gene is TRBV2, the J gene TRBJ2-7; TRBD1 matches at 7 bases. This CDR3 has 14 amino acids. Losses at the gene ends were 4 bases for V and 0 bases for J; bases not matched to a gene: 3. The germline CDR1 and CDR2 sequences are SNHLY and FYNNEI. In DNA, the CDR3 is TGTGCCAGCAGTGCCCGGGACAGCTCCTACGAGCAGTACTTC. Its protein is CASSARDSSYEQYF.

The chain recombines TRBV28 with TRBJ1-1, with TRBD1 as a possible D gene (6 bases). V was cut by 6 bases and J by 5 bases, with 16 bases left in between. The CDR3 is 14 amino acids. From germline, CDR1 is MDHEN and CDR2 SYDVKM. The CDR3: CASRFRGSMTEAFF. As DNA, the CDR3 is TGTGCCAGCAGGTTCAGGGGATCTATGACTGAAGCTTTCTTT.

The rearrangement joins TRBV7-6 to TRBJ1-1; 9 bases align to TRBD1. This CDR3 comprises 14 residues. The junction had 10 bases not matched to a gene; V was cut back by 5 bases and J by 9 bases. Germline CDR1 reads SGHVS; CDR2 reads FNYEAQ. CDR3 loop: CASSPSGQGPKAFF. CDR3 bases: TGTGCCAGCAGCCCCTCGGGACAGGGACCCAAAGCTTTCTTT.

V is TRBV7-9 and J is TRBJ1-4; TRBD1 might be the D (5 bases). Trimming removed 1 base at V and 7 bases at J, with 10 bases between. The CDR3 consists of 14 residues. Germline values: CDR1 SEHNR, CDR2 FQNEAQ (reference sequence). CDR3 DNA sequence: TGTGCCAGCAGCTTAGTTGGGCAGGGTGAAAAACTGTTTTTT. Translated: CASSLVGQGEKLFF.

V gene TRBV5-1 combines with J gene TRBJ2-3; a weak D match, TRBD2 (5 bases). Germline values: CDR1 SGHRS, CDR2 YFSETQ. This CDR3 has 14 amino acids. V was shortened by 0 bases and J by 6 bases, with 11 bases between the two germline ends. CDR3 sequence: CASSLGGGPDTQYF. In DNA form, the CDR3 reads TGCGCCAGCAGCTTGGGAGGAGGCCCTGATACGCAGTATTTT.

As for this clone: Other DNA sequences within the sample encode an identical CDR3. V usage is TRBV6-6 and J usage is TRBJ1-6, with TRBD1 identical over 8 bases. The germline gives CDR1 MNHNY, CDR2 SVGAGI (reference sequence). The ends lost 3 bases at V and 7 bases at J; junction bases unmatched: 5. This CDR3 is 15 amino acids long. The CDR3 loop is CASSYRQGANSPLHF. CDR3 bases: TGTGCCAGCAGTTATCGGCAGGGGGCGAATTCACCCCTCCACTTT.

This clone was observed a handful of times. The DNA for the CDR3 is TGTGCCAGCAGTTTGCGAGGACAGGGGGCGTCTGGCTACACCTTC. It specifies CASSLRGQGASGYTF. The chain is built from TRBV28 and TRBJ1-2, with 11 bases matching TRBD1. Trimming removed 3 bases from V and 7 bases from J; junction bases left unmatched: 7. The CDR3 covers 15 residues. From germline, CDR1 is MDHEN and CDR2 SYDVKM.

The chain uses TRBV27 and TRBJ2-1, with 9 bases that match TRBD1. With 0 bases clipped from V and 1 base from J, the junction kept 22 bases outside the gene matches. The CDR3 sequence is 23 residues long. Per germline, CDR1 MNHEY and CDR2 SMNVEV (reference sequence). The CDR3 sequence is CASSLSSLLQGASSRYSYNEQFF. In DNA form, the CDR3 reads TGTGCCAGCAGTTTATCGAGTCTCTTACAGGGGGCCTCCTCTAGGTATTCCTACAATGAGCAGTTCTTC.

This clone was detected ten times or more. CDR3 bases: TGTGCCAGCAGTTCCGGGAATCGGGTAAACGAGCAGTACTTC. Its translation is CASSSGNRVNEQYF. The V gene is TRBV6-5, the J gene TRBJ2-7, with TRBD2 as a possible D gene (5 bases). The CDR3 runs 14 residues. Germline assignment: CDR1 MNHEY and CDR2 SVGAGI. Deletions cut 4 bases from V and 5 bases from J, with 15 bases between.